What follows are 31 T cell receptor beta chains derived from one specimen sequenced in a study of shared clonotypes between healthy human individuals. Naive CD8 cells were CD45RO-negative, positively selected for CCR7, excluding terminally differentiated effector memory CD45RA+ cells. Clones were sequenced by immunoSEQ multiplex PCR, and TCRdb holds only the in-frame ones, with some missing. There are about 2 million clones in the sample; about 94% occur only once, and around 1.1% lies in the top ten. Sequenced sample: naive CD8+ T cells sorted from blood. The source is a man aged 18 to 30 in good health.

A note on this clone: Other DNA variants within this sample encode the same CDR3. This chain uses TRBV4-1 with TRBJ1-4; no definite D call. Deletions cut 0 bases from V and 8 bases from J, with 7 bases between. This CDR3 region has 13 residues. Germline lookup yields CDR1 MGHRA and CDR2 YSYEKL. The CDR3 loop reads CASSQDLEEKLFF. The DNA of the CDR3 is TGCGCCAGCAGCCAAGATTTAGAGGAAAAACTGTTTTTT.

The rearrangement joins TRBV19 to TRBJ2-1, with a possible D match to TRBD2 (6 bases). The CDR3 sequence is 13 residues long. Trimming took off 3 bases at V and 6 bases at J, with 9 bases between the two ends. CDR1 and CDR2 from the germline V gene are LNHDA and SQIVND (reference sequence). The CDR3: CASSMEGSNEQFF. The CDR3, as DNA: TGTGCCAGTAGTATGGAGGGAAGCAATGAGCAGTTCTTC.

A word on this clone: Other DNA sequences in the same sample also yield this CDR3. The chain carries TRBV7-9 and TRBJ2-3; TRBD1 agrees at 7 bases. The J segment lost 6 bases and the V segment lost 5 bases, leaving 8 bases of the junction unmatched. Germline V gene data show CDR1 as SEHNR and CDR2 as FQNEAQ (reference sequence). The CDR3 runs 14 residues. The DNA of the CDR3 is TGTGCCAGCAGCCTCTCGACAGGGACGGATACGCAGTATTTT. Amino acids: CASSLSTGTDTQYF.

DNA for the CDR3: TGCGCCAGCAGTACAGGGGGCAGGAGCTCCTACGAGCAGTACTTC. It encodes CASSTGGRSSYEQYF. The rearrangement links TRBV23-1 to TRBJ2-7; 9 nucleotides line up with TRBD1. TRBV23-1 has ORF status, its function being uncertain. There are 15 residues in the CDR3. V gave up 5 bases and J gave up 0 bases; unmatched junction bases: 5.

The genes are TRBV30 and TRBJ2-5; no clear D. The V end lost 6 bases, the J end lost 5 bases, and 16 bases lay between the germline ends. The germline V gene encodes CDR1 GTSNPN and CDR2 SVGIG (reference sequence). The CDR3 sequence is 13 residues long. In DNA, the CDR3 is TGTGCCTGTCCCGGGCCGGTGGGGGAGACCCAGTACTTC. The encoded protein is CACPGPVGETQYF.

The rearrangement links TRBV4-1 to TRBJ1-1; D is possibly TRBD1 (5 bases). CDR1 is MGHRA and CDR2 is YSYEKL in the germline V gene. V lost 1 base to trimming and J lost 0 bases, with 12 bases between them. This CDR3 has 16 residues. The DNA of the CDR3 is TGCGCCAGCAGCCAAGTTCAGGGAAAGGTGAACACTGAAGCTTTCTTT. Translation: CASSQVQGKVNTEAFF.

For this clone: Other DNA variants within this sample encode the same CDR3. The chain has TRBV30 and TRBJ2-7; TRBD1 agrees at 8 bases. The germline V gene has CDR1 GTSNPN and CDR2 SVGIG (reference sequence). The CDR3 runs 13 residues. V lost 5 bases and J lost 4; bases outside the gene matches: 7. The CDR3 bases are TGTGCCTGGTCTTCTGGACAGGGTTACGAGCAGTACTTC. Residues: CAWSSGQGYEQYF.

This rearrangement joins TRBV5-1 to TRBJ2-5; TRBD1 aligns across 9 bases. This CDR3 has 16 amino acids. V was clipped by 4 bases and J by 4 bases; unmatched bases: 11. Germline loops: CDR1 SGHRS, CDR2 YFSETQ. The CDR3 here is CASSGEGQGEVETQYF. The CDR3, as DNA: TGCGCCAGCAGCGGGGAGGGACAGGGAGAAGTAGAGACCCAGTACTTC.

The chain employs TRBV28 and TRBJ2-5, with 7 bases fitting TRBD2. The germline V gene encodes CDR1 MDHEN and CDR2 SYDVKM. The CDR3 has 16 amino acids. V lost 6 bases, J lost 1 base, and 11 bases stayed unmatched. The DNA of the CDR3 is TGTGCCAGCAGAGCAGCGGGAATATCAGGCCAAGAGACCCAGTACTTC. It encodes CASRAAGISGQETQYF.

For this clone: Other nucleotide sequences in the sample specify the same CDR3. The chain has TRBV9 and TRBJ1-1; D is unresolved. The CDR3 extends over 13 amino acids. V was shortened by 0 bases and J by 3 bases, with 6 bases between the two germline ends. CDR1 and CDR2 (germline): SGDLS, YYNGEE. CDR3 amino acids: CASSVVGDTEAFF. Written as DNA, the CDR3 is TGTGCCAGCAGCGTAGTTGGGGACACTGAAGCTTTCTTT.

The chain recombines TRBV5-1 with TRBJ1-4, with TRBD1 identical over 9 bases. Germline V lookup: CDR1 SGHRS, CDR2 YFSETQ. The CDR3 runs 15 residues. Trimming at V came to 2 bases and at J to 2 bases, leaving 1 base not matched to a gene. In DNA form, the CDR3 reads TGCGCCAGCAGCTTACAGGGGGCGACTAATGAAAAACTGTTTTTT. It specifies CASSLQGATNEKLFF. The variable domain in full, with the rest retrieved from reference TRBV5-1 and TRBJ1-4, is KAGVTQTPRYLIKTRGQQVTLSCSPISGHRSVSWYQQTPGQGLQFLFEYFSETQRNKGNFPGRFSGRQFSNSRSEMNVSTLELGDSALYLCASSLQGATNEKLFFGSGTQLSVL.

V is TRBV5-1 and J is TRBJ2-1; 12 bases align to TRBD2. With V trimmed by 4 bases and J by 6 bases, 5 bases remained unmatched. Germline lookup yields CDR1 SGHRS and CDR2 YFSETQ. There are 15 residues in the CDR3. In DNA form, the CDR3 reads TGCGCCAGCAGCATGCGACTAGCGGGAGCCAATGAGCAGTTCTTC. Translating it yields CASSMRLAGANEQFF.

The CDR3 is CASSLFGADTEAFF. The CDR3 DNA is TGTGCCAGCAGCTTATTCGGGGCAGACACTGAAGCTTTCTTT. The gene calls are TRBV7-9 and TRBJ1-1, with D possibly matching TRBD1 (5 bases). Per the germline V gene, CDR1 is SEHNR and CDR2 is FQNEAQ (reference sequence). CDR3 length: 14 amino acids. Trimming stripped 2 bases from V and 3 bases from J, with 10 bases between.

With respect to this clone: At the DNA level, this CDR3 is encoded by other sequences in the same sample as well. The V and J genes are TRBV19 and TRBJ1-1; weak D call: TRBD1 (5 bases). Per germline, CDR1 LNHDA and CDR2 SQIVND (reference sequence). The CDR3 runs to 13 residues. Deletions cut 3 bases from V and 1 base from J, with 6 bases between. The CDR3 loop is CASSMGPNTEAFF. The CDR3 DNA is TGTGCCAGTAGTATGGGACCGAACACTGAAGCTTTCTTT.

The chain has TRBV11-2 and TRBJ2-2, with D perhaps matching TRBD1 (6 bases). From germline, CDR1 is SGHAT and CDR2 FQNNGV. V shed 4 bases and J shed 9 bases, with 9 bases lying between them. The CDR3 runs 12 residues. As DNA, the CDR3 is TGTGCCAGCAGCTCAGGGGAGCGGGAGCTGTTTTTT. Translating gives CASSSGERELFF.

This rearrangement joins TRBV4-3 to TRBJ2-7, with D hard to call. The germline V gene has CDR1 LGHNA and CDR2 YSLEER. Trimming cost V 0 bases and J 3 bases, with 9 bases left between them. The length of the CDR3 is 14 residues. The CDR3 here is CASSQEQGRYEQYF. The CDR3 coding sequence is TGCGCCAGCAGCCAAGAACAAGGACGCTACGAGCAGTACTTC.

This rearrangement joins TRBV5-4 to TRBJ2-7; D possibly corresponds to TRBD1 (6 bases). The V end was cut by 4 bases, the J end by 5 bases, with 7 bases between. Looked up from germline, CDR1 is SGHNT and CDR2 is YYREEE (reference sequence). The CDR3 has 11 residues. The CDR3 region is CASSQGNEQYF. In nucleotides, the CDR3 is TGTGCCAGCAGCCAGGGGAACGAGCAGTACTTC. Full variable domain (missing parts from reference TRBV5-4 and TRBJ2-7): ETGVTQSPTHLIKTRGQQVTLRCSSQSGHNTVSWYQQALGQGPQFIFQYYREEENGRGNFPPRFSGLQFPNYSSELNVNALELDDSALYLCASSQGNEQYFGPGTRLTVT.

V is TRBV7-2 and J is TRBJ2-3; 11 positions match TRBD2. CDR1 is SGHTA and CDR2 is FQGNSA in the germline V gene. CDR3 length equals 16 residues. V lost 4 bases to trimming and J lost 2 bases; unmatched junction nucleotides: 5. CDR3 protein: CASSSGTSGLTDTQYF. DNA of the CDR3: TGTGCCAGCAGCTCGGGGACTAGCGGACTCACAGATACGCAGTATTTT.

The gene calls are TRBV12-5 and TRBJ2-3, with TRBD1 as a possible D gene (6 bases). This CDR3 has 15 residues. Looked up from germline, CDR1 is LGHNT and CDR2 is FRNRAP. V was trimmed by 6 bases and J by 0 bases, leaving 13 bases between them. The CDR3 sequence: CASGRTDPSTDTQYF. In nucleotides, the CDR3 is TGTGCTAGTGGCAGGACAGACCCTAGCACAGATACGCAGTATTTT.

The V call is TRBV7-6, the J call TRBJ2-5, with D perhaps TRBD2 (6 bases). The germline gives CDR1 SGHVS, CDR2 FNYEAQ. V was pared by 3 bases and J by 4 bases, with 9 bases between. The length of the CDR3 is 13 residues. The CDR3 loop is CASSFDGGETQYF. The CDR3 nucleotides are TGTGCCAGCAGCTTCGACGGGGGAGAGACCCAGTACTTC.

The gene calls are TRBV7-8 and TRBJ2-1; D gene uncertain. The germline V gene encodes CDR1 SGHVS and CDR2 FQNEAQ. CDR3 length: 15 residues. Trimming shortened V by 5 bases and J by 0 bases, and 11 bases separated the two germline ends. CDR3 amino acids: CASSLGYTSYNEQFF. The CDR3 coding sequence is TGTGCCAGCAGCCTGGGGTACACCTCCTACAATGAGCAGTTCTTC.

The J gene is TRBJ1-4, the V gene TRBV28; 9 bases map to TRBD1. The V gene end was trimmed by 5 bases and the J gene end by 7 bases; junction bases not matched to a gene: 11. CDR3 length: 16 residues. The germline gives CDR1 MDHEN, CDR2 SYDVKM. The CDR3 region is CASSRIPGTGSEKLFF. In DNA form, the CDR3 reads TGTGCCAGCAGTCGCATTCCCGGGACAGGGAGTGAAAAACTGTTTTTT.

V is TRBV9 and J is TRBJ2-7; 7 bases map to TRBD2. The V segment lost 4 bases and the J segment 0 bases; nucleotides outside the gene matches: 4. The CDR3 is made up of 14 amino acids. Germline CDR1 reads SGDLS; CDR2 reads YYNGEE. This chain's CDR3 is CASSSSGVSYEQYF. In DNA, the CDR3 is TGTGCCAGCAGCTCGAGCGGGGTCTCCTACGAGCAGTACTTC.

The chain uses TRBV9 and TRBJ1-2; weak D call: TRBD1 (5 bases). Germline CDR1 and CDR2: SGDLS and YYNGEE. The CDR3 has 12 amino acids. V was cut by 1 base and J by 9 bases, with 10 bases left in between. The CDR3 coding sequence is TGTGCCAGCAGCGTATTTGGGGGGAGCTACACCTTC. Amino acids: CASSVFGGSYTF.

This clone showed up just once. As DNA, the CDR3 is TGTGCCAGCAGCCCGTGGGGGGAAACCGGGGAGCTGTTTTTT. This codes for CASSPWGETGELFF. This chain joins TRBV9 and TRBJ2-2; the D gene is possibly TRBD2 (6 bases). Trimming cost V 4 bases and J 5 bases, with 12 bases left between them. In germline, CDR1 is SGDLS, CDR2 YYNGEE. The CDR3 extends over 14 amino acids.

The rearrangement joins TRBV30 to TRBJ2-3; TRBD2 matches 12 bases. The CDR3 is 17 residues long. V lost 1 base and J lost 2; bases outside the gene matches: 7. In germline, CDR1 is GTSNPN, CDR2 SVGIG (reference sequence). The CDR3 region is CAWSGGLAGRITDTQYF. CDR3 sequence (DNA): TGTGCCTGGAGTGGTGGACTAGCGGGACGTATCACAGATACGCAGTATTTT.

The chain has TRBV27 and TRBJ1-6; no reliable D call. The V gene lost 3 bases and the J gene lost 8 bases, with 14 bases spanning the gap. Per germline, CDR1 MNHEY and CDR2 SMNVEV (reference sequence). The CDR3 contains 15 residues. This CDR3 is CASSLAELGYSPLHF. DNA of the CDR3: TGTGCCAGCAGTTTGGCCGAGCTCGGGTATTCACCCCTCCACTTT.

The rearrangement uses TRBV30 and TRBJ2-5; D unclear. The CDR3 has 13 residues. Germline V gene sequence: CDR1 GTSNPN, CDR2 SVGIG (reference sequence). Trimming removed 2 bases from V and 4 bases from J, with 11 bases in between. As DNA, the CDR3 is TGTGCCTGGAGTCTTGCGTACGGAGAGACCCAGTACTTC. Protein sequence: CAWSLAYGETQYF.

The CDR3 loop is CASSLAETGVWNTEAFF. CDR3 DNA: TGTGCCAGCAGCTTGGCCGAGACAGGGGTGTGGAACACTGAAGCTTTCTTT. The rearrangement links TRBV5-5 to TRBJ1-1, with TRBD1 matching 8 bases. The V gene's germline CDR1 is SGHKS and CDR2 YYEKEE (reference sequence). This CDR3 has 17 residues. V shed 0 bases, J shed 1 base, and the junction held 8 bases outside the gene matches.

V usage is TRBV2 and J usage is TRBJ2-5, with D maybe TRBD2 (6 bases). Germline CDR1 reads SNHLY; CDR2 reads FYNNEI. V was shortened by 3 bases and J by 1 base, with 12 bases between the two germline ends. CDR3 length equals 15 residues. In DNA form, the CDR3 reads TGTGCCAGCAGTGAGGGACTGGATCTCCAAGAGACCCAGTACTTC. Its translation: CASSEGLDLQETQYF.

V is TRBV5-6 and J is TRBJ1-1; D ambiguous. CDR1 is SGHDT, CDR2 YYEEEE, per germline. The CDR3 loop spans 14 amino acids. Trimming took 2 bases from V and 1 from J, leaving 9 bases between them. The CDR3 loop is CASSFWTGNTEAFF. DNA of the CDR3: TGTGCCAGCAGCTTTTGGACGGGGAACACTGAAGCTTTCTTT.